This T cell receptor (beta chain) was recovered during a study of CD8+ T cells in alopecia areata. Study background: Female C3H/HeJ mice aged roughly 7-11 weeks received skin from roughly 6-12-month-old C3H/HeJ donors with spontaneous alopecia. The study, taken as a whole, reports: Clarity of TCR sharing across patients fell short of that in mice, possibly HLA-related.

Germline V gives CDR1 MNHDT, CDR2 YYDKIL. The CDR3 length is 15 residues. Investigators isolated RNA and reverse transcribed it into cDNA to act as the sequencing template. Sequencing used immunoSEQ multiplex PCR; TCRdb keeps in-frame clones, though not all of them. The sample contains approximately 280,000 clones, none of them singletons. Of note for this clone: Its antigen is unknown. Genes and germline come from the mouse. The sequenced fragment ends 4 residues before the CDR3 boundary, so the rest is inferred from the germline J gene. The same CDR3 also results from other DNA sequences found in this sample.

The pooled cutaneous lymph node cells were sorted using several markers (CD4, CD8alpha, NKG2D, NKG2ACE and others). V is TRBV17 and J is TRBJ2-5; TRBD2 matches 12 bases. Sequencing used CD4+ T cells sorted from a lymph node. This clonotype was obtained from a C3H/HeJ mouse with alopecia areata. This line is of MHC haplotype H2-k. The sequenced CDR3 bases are TGTGCTAGCAGTAGGACTGGGGGGGCAAGGGAC. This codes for CASSRTGGARD. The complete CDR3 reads CASSRTGGARDTQYF.